One TCR beta chain is described in this entry. The record originates from a study of blood T cell repertoires in COVID-19. Study-level information: Samples of COVID-19 (acute and convalescent) were obtained from the United States, Italy and Spain. T cells, B-cell-depleted T cells, or PBMCs supplied cDNA or gDNA.

Clinical history as reported by participants underpinned cohort assignment. With V trimmed by 7 bases and J by 8 bases, 14 bases remained unmatched. The CDR3 has 16 amino acids. Germline V gene data show CDR1 as MNHEY and CDR2 as SMNVEV (reference sequence). Assay used: immunoSEQ multiplex PCR; TCRdb lists only in-frame clones, some missing. The sample contains roughly 180,000 clones, 81% of which appear only once. Sequenced input: PBMCs or T cells enriched from blood (not recorded which). The chain is built from TRBV27 and TRBJ1-6; 7 nucleotides align to TRBD1. The origin of this receptor is a woman in her thirties or forties with acute COVID-19. The CDR3 sequence: CASILQGLGMDSPLHF. The CDR3 DNA reads as TGTGCCAGCATACTACAGGGGCTGGGAATGGATTCACCCCTCCACTTT.